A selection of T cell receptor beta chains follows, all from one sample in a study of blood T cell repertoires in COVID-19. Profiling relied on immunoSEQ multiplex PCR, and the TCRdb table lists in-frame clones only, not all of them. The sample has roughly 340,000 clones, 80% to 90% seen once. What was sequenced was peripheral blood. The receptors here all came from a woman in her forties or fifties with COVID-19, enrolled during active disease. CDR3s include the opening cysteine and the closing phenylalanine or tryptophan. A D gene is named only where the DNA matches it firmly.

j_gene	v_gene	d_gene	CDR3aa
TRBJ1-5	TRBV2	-	CASMADNQPQHF
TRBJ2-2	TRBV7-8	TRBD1	CASSLRPRDRGFTGELFF
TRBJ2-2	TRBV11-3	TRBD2	CASSPGTKNTGELFF
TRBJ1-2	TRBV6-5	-	CSSRNLGYGYTF
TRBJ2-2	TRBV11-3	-	CASSLQARTGELFF
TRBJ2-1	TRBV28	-	CASSLGREQFF
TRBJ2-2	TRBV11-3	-	CASSTGTTYTGELFF
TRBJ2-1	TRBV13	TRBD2	CASSLDKSGGPYNEQFF
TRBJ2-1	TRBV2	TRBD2	CAIPGLSYNEQFF
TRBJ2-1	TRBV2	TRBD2	CASRKERDPYNEQFF
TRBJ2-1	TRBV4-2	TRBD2	CASSQAVRTSGRGGNEQFF
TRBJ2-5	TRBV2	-	CASKEQPQGTQYF
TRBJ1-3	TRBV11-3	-	CASRKTGSGNTIYF